The T cell receptor (beta chain) described here comes from a study of immune evolution from preneoplasia to lung adenocarcinoma. Profiled with immunoSEQ multiplex PCR; TCRdb holds only in-frame clones, not every one. This sample has approximately 4,400 clones; about 75% occur once, and the top ten carry around 11%. The sample holds a few counts of this clone. The antigen remains undetermined. Broader study findings: Highest clonality occurred in KRAS-mutant, not EGFR-mutant or double wild-type, nodules.

The J segment lost 1 base and the V segment lost 8 bases, leaving 3 bases of the junction unmatched. CDR3 length: 13 amino acids. Germline-derived CDR1 and CDR2 are SNHLY and FYNNEI. This sequence was found in a person between 65 and 80 years old with lung adenocarcinoma. The rearrangement links TRBV2 to TRBJ2-3, with 7 nucleotides matching TRBD1. Sequencing used FFPE minimally invasive lung adenocarcinoma tissue. DNA for the CDR3: TGTGCCAGCCACAGGGGAGGCACAGATACGCAGTATTTT. Translating gives CASHRGGTDTQYF. The full variable domain, its missing parts supplied by reference TRBV2 and TRBJ2-3, is EPEVTQTPSHQVTQMGQEVILRCVPISNHLYFYWYRQILGQKVEFLVSFYNNEISEKSEIFDDQFSVERPDGSNFTLKIRSTKLEDSAMYFCASHRGGTDTQYFGPGTRLTVL.